This T cell receptor beta chain was found in a study of control samples from healthy donors and cancer patients. The germline CDR1 and CDR2 sequences are MNHEY and SVGAGI. Trimming cost V 7 bases and J 3 bases, with 10 bases left between them. The CDR3 loop spans 12 amino acids. Produced via immunoSEQ multiplex PCR; TCRdb's table is partial and in-frame only. The sample contains about 120,000 clones, approximately 88% of which appear only once. The chain joins TRBV6-5 to TRBJ2-7; possible D gene TRBD1, 6 bases. This sequence originates from a man aged 50 to 60 in good health. Sequences were obtained from blood. CDR3 in DNA: TGTGCCAGCACAGGGGTTCTCTACGAGCAGTACTTC. This gives the protein CASTGVLYEQYF.